The TCR beta chain under discussion was sequenced for a study of T cell responses to AZD1222 COVID-19 vaccine. The CDR3 sequence is 17 residues long. Per germline, CDR1 MGHRA and CDR2 YSYEKL. Between the trimmed V and J ends, which lost 0 bases and 10 bases, there was a span of 22 bases. Data came from immunoSEQ multiplex PCR; TCRdb stores just in-frame clones and leaves some out. The table has fewer than 85,000 clones, 75% to 90% seen once. Findings and caveats of the study: Only after the peak T cell response were repertoires sampled.

About this clone itself: Its specificity is unknown.

This clonotype originated in an adult in good health. The sequencing used peripheral blood, collected on day 0 of AZD1222 vaccination. The chain joins TRBV4-1 to TRBJ2-1; unclear D gene. The CDR3 spells CASSQDFGSEPPREQFF. The CDR3 region has the DNA TGCGCCAGCAGCCAAGATTTTGGGTCAGAGCCTCCAAGGGAGCAGTTCTTC.